A selection of T cell receptor beta chains follows, all from one sample in a study of T cell responses to AZD1222 COVID-19 vaccine. Assay: immunoSEQ multiplex PCR; the TCRdb copy retains only in-frame clones and omits some. The sample consists of around 130,000 clones, more than 80% of them appearing once. Specimen: peripheral blood, collected 28 days after the second dose of the MenACWY control vaccine. The receptors shown here come from an adult who received the MenACWY meningococcal vaccine as a control. The conserved cysteine and the conserved F or W are not part of the CDR3 here.

v_call	j_call	cdr3_aa
TRBV10-1	TRBJ2-1	ASSVLAGWSEQF
TRBV28	TRBJ1-2	ASGIGGAYYGYT
TRBV21-1	TRBJ1-4	ASSKGKGLGEKLF
TRBV2	TRBJ2-7	ASSGGEGGYEQY
TRBV10-3	TRBJ1-6	AISESAGGGSPLH
TRBV6-5	TRBJ1-1	ASTYRGITEAF
TRBV10-1	TRBJ1-5	ASSRTVPRQPQH
TRBV4-1	TRBJ1-5	ASSQDPNQPQH
TRBV21-1	TRBJ2-1	ASSKARGGEQF
TRBV19	TRBJ1-2	ASSIDFLGASGYT
TRBV15	TRBJ1-6	ATRKRGVDNSPLH
TRBV10-2	TRBJ2-1	ASANSGGRWGREQF
TRBV7-9	TRBJ2-1	ASSLGQGANNEQF
TRBV11-2	TRBJ2-1	ASSLLAGFFNEQF
TRBV10-2	TRBJ2-2	ASSIPDRLNTGELF
TRBV4-1	TRBJ2-1	ASSQGNTGDEQF
TRBV5-6	TRBJ2-1	ASSWDYPPNEQF
TRBV18	TRBJ2-4	ASSPSSGVGKNIQY
TRBV6-5	TRBJ1-5	ASSYSWQGNQPQH
TRBV18	TRBJ1-5	ASSPPEGGRQPQH
TRBV18	TRBJ2-7	ASSPGTGSYEQY
TRBV6-1	TRBJ2-1	ASSDGGGYNEQF
TRBV11-2	TRBJ2-3	ASSLTRDRPTDTQY
TRBV5-5	TRBJ2-1	ASSLAGGIYNEQF
TRBV29-1	TRBJ1-3	SVDLTGSGNTIY
TRBV5-1	TRBJ2-7	ASSLATSGPYEQY
TRBV3-1/TRBV3-2	TRBJ2-1	ASSQEASYNEQF
TRBV3-1/TRBV3-2	TRBJ1-5	ASSHAGQVGAQH
TRBV19	TRBJ2-1	ASSIAPQIGGLAFSYNEQF
TRBV5-1	TRBJ1-6	ASSFGQNSPLH
TRBV7-8	TRBJ2-5	ASSWSAGQKTQY
TRBV7-2	TRBJ2-7	ASRMTQNSYEQY
TRBV28	TRBJ2-7	ASGLGGYYEQY
TRBV7-6	TRBJ2-7	ASSSLTGTYEQY
TRBV11-2	TRBJ1-6	ASSLQGTVGVSPLH
TRBV27	TRBJ2-7	ASSPVRGRIDEQY
TRBV27	TRBJ1-2	ASRKRGYGYT
TRBV5-1	TRBJ1-5	ASSADSNQPQH
TRBV6-5	TRBJ2-1	ASSRPGQGVNEQF
TRBV19	TRBJ1-6	ASTYSGERSPLH
TRBV28	TRBJ1-5	ASHPRDFNSNQPQH
TRBV5-1	TRBJ1-6	ASSVTTSSYNSPLH
TRBV2	TRBJ1-1	ARIQRNTEAF
TRBV5-5	TRBJ1-6	ASSLAGDRGLTPLH
TRBV4-3	TRBJ2-1	ASSQARGDRAF
TRBV3-1/TRBV3-2	TRBJ2-1	ASSQNGREQF
TRBV6-2/TRBV6-3	TRBJ1-2	ASSSPSTRQGGRYT
TRBV6-5	TRBJ1-4	ASSKKGWANEKLF
TRBV7-8	TRBJ2-1	ASSLEQGAYNEQF
TRBV6-6	TRBJ1-3	ASSYGTGGGNTIY
TRBV24-1	TRBJ2-3	ATSDSAGASTDTQY